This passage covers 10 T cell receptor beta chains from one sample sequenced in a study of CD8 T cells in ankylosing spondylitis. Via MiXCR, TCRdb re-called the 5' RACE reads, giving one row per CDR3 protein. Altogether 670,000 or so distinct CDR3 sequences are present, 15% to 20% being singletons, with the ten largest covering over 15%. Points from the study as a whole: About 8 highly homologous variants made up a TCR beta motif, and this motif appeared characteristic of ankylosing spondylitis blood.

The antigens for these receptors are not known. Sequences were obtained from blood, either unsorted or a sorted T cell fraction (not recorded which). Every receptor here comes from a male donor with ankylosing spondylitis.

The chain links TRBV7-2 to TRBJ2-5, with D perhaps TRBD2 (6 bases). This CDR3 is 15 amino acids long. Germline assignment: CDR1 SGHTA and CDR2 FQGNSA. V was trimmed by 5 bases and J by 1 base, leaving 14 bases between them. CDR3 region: CASSPRSSAQETQYF. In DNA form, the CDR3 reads TGTGCCAGCAGCCCCCGCTCTAGCGCCCAAGAGACCCAGTACTTC.

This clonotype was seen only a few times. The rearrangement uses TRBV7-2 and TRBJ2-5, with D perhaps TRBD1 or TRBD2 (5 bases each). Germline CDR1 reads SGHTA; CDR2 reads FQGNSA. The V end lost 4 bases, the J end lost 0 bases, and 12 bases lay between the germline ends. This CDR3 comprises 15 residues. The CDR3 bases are TGTGCCAGCAGCTGGGACGCCCCCAACCAAGAGACCCAGTACTTC. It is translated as CASSWDAPNQETQYF.

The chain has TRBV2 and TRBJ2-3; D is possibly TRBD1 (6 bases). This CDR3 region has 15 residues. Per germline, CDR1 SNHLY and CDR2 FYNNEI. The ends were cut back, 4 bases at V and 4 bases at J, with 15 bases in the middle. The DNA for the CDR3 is TGTGCCAGCAGTGTGGCAGGGGCCCACGCAGATACGCAGTATTTT. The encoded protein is CASSVAGAHADTQYF.

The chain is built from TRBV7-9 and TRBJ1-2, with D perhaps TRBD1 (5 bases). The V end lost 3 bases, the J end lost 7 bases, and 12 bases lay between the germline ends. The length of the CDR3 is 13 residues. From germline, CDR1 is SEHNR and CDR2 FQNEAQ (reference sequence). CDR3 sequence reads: CASSFWGEGGYTF. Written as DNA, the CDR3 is TGTGCCAGCAGCTTTTGGGGGGAAGGTGGCTACACCTTC.

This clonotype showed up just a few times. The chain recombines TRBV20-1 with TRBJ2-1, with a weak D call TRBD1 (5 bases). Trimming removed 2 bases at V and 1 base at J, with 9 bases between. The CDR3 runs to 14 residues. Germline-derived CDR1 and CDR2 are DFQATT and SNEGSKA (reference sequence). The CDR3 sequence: CSARQGISYNEQFF. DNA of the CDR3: TGCAGTGCTAGACAGGGTATATCCTACAATGAGCAGTTCTTC.

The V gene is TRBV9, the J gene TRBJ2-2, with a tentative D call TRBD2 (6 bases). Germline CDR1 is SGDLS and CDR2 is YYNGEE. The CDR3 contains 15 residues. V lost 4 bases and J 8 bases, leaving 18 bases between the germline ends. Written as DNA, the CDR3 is TGTGCCAGCAGCTCAGCCGGCGGGATGGGGGGGGAGCTGTTTTTT. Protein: CASSSAGGMGGELFF.

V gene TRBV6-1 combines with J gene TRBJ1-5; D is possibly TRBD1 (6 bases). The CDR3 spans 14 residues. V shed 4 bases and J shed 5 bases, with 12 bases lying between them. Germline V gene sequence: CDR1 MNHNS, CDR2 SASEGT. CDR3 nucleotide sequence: TGTGCCAGCAGTGGGGGGCAGGGCCATCAGCCCCAGCATTTT. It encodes CASSGGQGHQPQHF.

The CDR3 sequence is CSVERNTGVTDTQYF. The DNA for the CDR3 is TGCAGCGTTGAAAGGAACACGGGAGTGACAGATACGCAGTATTTT. The chain couples TRBV29-1 to TRBJ2-3; possibly TRBD2 for D (6 bases). This CDR3 is built from 15 residues. Between the trimmed V and J ends, which lost 2 bases and 3 bases, there was a span of 15 bases. Germline V gene data show CDR1 as SQVTM and CDR2 as ANQGSEA.

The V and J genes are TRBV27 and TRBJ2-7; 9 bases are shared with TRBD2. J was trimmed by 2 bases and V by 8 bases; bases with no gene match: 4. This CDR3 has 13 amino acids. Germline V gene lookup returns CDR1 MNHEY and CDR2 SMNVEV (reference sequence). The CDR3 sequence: CASGAGGTYEQYF. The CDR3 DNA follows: TGTGCCAGCGGGGCGGGGGGGACCTACGAGCAGTACTTC.

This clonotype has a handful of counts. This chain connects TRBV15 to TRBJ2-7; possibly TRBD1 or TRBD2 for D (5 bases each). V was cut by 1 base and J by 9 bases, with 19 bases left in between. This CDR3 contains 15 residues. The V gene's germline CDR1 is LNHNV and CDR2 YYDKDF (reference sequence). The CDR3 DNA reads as TGTGCCACCAGCAGAGGGGGGTCCGGGTCTGGATGGCAGTACTTC. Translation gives CATSRGGSGSGWQYF. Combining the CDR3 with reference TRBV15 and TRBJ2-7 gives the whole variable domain DAMVIQNPRYQVTQFGKPVTLSCSQTLNHNVMYWYQQKSSQAPKLLFHYYDKDFNNEADTPDNFQSRRPNTSFCFLDIRSPGLGDTAMYLCATSRGGSGSGWQYFGPGTRLTVT.